The TCR beta chain under discussion was sequenced for a study of blood T cell repertoires in COVID-19. About the research overall: Whether acute or convalescent, the COVID-19 samples came from the United States, Italy and Spain. From T cells, B-cell-depleted T cells, or PBMCs came the material, which was cDNA or gDNA.

Trimming left V 8 bases short and J 1 base short, with 11 bases between. The CDR3 spans 13 residues. The V gene's germline CDR1 is SEHNR and CDR2 FQNEAQ (reference sequence). Under the authors' procedure: Estimates of nucleated cell counts were drawn from the amplification of reference gene primers. This table comes from immunoSEQ multiplex PCR, and its TCRdb copy is limited to in-frame clones, with some not included. That table supplies the V and J calls and clone size; D and trimming were determined from the DNA. The sample gives 25,000 or so clones, 86% of which show up once; 18% is in the top ten.

The source is a human donor with acute or convalescent COVID-19. The donor label of this sample is uncertain. The specimen was peripheral blood. This chain connects TRBV7-9 to TRBJ1-1; D is uncertain. CDR3 sequence reads: CASGRNRNTEAFF. CDR3 nucleotide sequence: TGTGCCAGCGGAAGAAACAGGAACACTGAAGCTTTCTTT. Filled out from reference TRBV7-9 and TRBJ1-1, the complete variable domain reads DTGVSQNPRHKITKRGQNVTFRCDPISEHNRLYWYRQTLGQGPEFLTYFQNEAQLEKSRLLSDRFSAERPKGSFSTLEIQRTEQGDSAMYLCASGRNRNTEAFFGQGTRLTVV.